This T cell receptor beta chain is drawn from a study of blood T cell repertoires in COVID-19. Study-level information: PBMCs, B-cell-depleted T cells, or T cells provided the cDNA or gDNA that made up the material.

The CDR3 contains 12 residues. Germline V gene sequence: CDR1 SEHNR, CDR2 FQNEAQ (reference sequence). Trimming removed 5 bases at V and 8 bases at J, with 9 bases between. Authors' data handling: Researchers report that nucleated cell counts were estimated from reference gene primer amplification. The protocol was immunoSEQ multiplex PCR, while the TCRdb copy is restricted to in-frame clones and leaves out a portion. V and J calls and clone size are copied from that table; D and trimming were computed from the DNA. The sample records approximately 210,000 clones, less than 90% being singletons. The source material was peripheral blood. This chain links TRBV7-9 with TRBJ1-4, with TRBD1 as a possible D gene (6 bases). The TCR comes from a man aged 25 to 45 with active or convalescent COVID-19. The CDR3 DNA reads TGTGCCAGCAGCGGAACAGGGGAAAAACTGTTTTTT. Its protein product is CASSGTGEKLFF.